This T cell receptor (beta chain) was recovered during a study of blood T cell repertoires in COVID-19. The CDR3 has 14 amino acids. V was pared by 6 bases and J by 7 bases, with 9 bases of the junction left unmatched. Germline values: CDR1 MNHEY, CDR2 SVGAGI. Individuals aged about 18 to 100 years were recruited from 24 US areas. In the original workflow: Estimated nucleated cell counts came from reference gene primer amplification. The repertoire was sequenced with immunoSEQ multiplex PCR; TCRdb's copy has only in-frame clones and lacks some. That table gives V, J and clone size, and the DNA gave D and trimming. Of about 190,000 clones listed, almost 80% are singletons.

The material sequenced was PBMCs or T cells enriched from blood (not recorded which). The chain links TRBV6-5 to TRBJ1-5; 7 nucleotides match TRBD1. The clonotype was recovered from a woman aged 45-65 years who had recovered from COVID-19. CDR3 in DNA: TGTGCCAGCAGCCAGACAGGGTTACGGCAGCCCCAGCATTTT. Residues: CASSQTGLRQPQHF.